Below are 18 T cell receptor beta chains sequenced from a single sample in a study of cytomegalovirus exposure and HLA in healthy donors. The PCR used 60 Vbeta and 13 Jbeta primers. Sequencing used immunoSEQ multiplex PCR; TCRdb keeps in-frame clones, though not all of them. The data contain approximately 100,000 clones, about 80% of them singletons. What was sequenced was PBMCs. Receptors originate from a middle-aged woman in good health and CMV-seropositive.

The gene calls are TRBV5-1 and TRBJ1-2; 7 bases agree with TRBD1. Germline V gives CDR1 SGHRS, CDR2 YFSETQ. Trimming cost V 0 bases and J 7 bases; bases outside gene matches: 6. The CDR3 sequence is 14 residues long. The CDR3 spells CASSLGQGGAGYTF. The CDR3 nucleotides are TGCGCCAGCAGCTTGGGACAGGGAGGCGCTGGCTACACCTTC.

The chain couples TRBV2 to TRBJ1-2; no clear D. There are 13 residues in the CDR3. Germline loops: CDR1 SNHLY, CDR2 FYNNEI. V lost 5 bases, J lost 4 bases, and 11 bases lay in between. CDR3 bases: TGTGCCAGCAGTAGGGCCAGCGGCTATGGCTACACCTTC. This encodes CASSRASGYGYTF.

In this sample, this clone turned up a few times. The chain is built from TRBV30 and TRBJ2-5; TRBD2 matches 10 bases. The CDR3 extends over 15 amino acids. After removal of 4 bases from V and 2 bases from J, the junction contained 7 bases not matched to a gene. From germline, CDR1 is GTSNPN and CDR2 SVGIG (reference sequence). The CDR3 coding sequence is TGTGCCTGGACGGGGGATAGCGGGAGGCAAGAGACCCAGTACTTC. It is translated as CAWTGDSGRQETQYF.

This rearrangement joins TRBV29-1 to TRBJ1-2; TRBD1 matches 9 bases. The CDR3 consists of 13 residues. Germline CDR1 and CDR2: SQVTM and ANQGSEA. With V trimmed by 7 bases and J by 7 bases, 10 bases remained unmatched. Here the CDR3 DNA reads TGCAGCGCAAGACAGGGGGGCTCCGGTGGCTACACCTTC. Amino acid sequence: CSARQGGSGGYTF.

CDR3 DNA sequence: TGTGCCAGCAACGGGGGAAACACCGGGGAGCTGTTTTTT. Protein: CASNGGNTGELFF. The chain uses TRBV2 and TRBJ2-2, with D perhaps matching TRBD2 (6 bases). There are 13 residues in the CDR3. Trimming cost V 7 bases and J 2 bases, with 8 bases left between them. From germline, CDR1 is SNHLY and CDR2 FYNNEI.

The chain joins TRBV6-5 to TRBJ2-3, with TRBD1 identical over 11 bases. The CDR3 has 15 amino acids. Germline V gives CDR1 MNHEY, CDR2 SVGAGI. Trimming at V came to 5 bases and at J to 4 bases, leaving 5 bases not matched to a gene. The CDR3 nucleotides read TGTGCCAGCAGTCATCAGGGACAGGGGGCAGATACGCAGTATTTT. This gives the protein CASSHQGQGADTQYF.

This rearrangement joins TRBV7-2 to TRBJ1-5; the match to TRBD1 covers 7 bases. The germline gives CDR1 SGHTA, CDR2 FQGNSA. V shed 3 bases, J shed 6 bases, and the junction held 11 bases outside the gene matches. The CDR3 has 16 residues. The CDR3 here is CASSLDYHRGGQPQHF. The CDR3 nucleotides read TGTGCCAGCAGCTTGGACTATCACAGGGGAGGTCAGCCCCAGCATTTT.

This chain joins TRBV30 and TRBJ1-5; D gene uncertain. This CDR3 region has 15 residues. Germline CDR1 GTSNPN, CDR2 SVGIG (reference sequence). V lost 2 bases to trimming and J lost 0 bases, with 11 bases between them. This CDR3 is CAWSMGTSSNQPQHF. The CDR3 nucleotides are TGTGCCTGGAGTATGGGCACCAGTAGCAATCAGCCCCAGCATTTT.

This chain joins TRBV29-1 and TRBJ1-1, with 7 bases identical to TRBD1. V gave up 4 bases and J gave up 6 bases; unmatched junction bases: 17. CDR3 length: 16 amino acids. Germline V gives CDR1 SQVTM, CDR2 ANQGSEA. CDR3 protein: CSVVRAGGIQRPEAFF. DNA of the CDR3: TGCAGCGTTGTCAGGGCAGGGGGTATACAGAGGCCTGAAGCTTTCTTT. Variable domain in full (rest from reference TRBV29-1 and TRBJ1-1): SAVISQKPSRDICQRGTSLTIQCQVDSQVTMMFWYRQQPGQSLTLIATANQGSEATYESGFVIDKFPISRPNLTFSTLTVSNMSPEDSSIYLCSVVRAGGIQRPEAFFGQGTRLTVV.

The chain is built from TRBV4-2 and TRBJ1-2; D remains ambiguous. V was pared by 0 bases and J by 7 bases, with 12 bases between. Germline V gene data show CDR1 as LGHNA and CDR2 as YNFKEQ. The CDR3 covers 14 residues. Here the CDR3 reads CASSQDRSGIGYTF. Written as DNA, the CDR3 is TGTGCCAGCAGCCAAGATAGATCCGGGATTGGCTACACCTTC.

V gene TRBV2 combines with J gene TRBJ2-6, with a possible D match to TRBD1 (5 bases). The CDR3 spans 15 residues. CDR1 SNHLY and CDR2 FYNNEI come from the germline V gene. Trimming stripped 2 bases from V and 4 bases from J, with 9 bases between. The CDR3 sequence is CASSEKGYGANVLTF. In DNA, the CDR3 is TGTGCCAGCAGTGAAAAGGGGTACGGGGCCAACGTCCTGACTTTC.

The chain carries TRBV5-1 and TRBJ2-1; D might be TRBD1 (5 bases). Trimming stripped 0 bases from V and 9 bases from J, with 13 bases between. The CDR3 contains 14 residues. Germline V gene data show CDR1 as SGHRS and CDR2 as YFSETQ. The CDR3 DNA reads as TGCGCCAGCAGCTTGGAAGTGGGAAGGGGTGAGCAGTTCTTC. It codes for CASSLEVGRGEQFF.

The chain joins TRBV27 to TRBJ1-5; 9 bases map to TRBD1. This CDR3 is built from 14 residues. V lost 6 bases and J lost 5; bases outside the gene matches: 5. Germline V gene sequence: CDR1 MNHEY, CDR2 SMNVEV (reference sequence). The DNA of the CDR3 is TGTGCCAGCAGCCTACAGGGGGCCCATCAGCCCCAGCATTTT. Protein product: CASSLQGAHQPQHF.

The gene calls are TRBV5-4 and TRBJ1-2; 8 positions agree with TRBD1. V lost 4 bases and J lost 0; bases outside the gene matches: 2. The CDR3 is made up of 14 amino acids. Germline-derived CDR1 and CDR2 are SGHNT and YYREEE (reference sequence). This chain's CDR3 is CASSRTGTNYGYTF. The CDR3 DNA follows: TGTGCCAGCAGCCGGACAGGGACTAACTATGGCTACACCTTC.

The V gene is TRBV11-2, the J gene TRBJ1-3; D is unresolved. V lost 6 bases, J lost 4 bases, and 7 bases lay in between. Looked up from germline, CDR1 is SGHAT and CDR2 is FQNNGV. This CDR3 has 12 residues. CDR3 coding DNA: TGTGCCAGCAGGGGCGCCGGAAACACCATATATTTT. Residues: CASRGAGNTIYF.

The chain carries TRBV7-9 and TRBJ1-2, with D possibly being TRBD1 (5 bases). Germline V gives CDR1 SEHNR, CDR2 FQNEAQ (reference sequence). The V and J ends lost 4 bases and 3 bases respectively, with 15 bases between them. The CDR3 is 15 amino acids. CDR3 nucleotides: TGTGCCAGCAGCTCGAACACGGGGGTCGACTATGGCTACACCTTC. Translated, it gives CASSSNTGVDYGYTF.

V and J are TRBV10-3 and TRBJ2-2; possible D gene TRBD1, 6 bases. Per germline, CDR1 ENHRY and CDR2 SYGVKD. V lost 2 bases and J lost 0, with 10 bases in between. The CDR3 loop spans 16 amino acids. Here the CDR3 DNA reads TGTGCCATCAGTGAGACTGGGGGCTCGAACACCGGGGAGCTGTTTTTT. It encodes CAISETGGSNTGELFF.

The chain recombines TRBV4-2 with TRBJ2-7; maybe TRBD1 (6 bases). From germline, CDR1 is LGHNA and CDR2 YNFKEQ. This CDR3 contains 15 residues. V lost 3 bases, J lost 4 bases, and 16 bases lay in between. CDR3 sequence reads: CASSQELLGGYEQYF. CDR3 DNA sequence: TGTGCCAGCAGCCAGGAGCTATTAGGGGGTTACGAGCAGTACTTC.